This T cell receptor beta chain was captured by sequencing in a study of read filtering for tumor transcriptome and immune sequencing. Turning to the study itself: Whole-transcriptome libraries were prepared after DNase treatment. TCR-mapped reads were about 4 to 11 million with IR-seq versus roughly 80 to 1,300 with RNA-seq.

This clonotype came up a few times. The antigen is undetermined. One base away lies a much larger clone, so this may be a sequencing read error. From 300 to 450 ng of RNA, a library with molecular barcoded alpha/delta and beta/gamma adaptors was made. A single record per CDR3 protein comes from TCRdb applying MiXCR to the reads. Of roughly 130,000 distinct CDR3 sequences in the sample, 10% to 15% were seen once. The CDR3 has 14 residues. CDR1 and CDR2 from the germline V gene are DFQATT and SNEGSKA (reference sequence). Study results and limitations: RNA-seq captured clonotypes less deeply and reliably than IR-seq.

V is TRBV20-1 and J is TRBJ1-2, with TRBD1 matching over 8 bases. The clonotype was recovered from a donor aged 40 or over with multiple myeloma. Sequences were obtained from a population of CD138-negative cells sorted from bone marrow. DNA of the CDR3: TGCAGTGCTAGGTTTCAGGGGGCGATGGATGGCTGCACCTTC. Translation gives CSARFQGAMDGCTF.